Listed below are T cell receptor beta chains from one sample, sequenced in a study of blood T cell repertoires in COVID-19. Clones were sequenced by immunoSEQ multiplex PCR, and TCRdb holds only the in-frame ones, with some missing. The repertoire holds 490,000 or so clones, less than 90% seen once, with approximately 8% in the top ten. The material sequenced was PBMCs or T cells enriched from blood (not recorded which). All receptors come from a woman aged 55-69 years who had recovered from COVID-19. The CDR3 runs from the conserved cysteine through the conserved F or W. The D gene is left open where the match is weak. Some rows mark clone size as missing; the rest say once, few, many or name a class of expanded clone.

>.|.|TRBJ1-1|TRBV27
CASSLTQGRTEAFF
TGTGCCAGCAGTTTAACCCAGGGAAGGACTGAAGCTTTCTTT
>.|.|TRBJ2-1|TRBV6-1
CASSEGLRAVQFF
TGTGCCAGCAGTGAAGGGTTGAGGGCCGTGCAGTTCTTC
>.|.|TRBJ1-1|TRBV5-5
CASSSSVVEAFF
TGTGCCAGCAGCTCATCCGTTGTTGAGGCTTTCTTT
>TRBD1|.|TRBJ2-3|TRBV2
CAIGTGVTDTQYF
TGTGCCATCGGGACAGGGGTCACAGATACGCAGTATTTT
>.|.|TRBJ1-1|TRBV5-1
CASSLTPGTEAFF
TGCGCCAGCAGCTTGACCCCAGGCACTGAAGCTTTCTTT
>TRBD1|.|TRBJ1-1|TRBV4-1
CASSQARQGYTEAFF
TGCGCCAGCAGCCAAGCAAGACAGGGGTACACTGAAGCTTTCTTT
>.|.|TRBJ1-2|TRBV9
CASSVGGGDYGYTF
TGTGCCAGCAGCGTAGGGGGAGGGGACTATGGCTACACCTTC
>.|.|TRBJ2-4|TRBV15
CATSRSTGNIQYF
TGTGCCACCAGCAGGAGCACGGGGAACATTCAGTACTTC
>.|.|TRBJ1-1|TRBV12-5
CASGLEFPMNTEAFF
TGTGCTAGTGGTTTGGAGTTCCCTATGAACACTGAAGCTTTCTTT
>TRBD1|.|TRBJ2-7|TRBV5-1
CASSFTGDEQYF
TGCGCCAGCAGCTTCACAGGGGACGAGCAGTACTTC
>.|.|TRBJ1-2|TRBV2
CASSMGEASNYGYTF
TGTGCCAGCAGTATGGGGGAGGCCTCTAACTATGGCTACACCTTC
>TRBD1|.|TRBJ1-2|TRBV7-2
CASSFGQGSYGYTF
TGTGCCAGCAGCTTCGGACAGGGTAGCTATGGCTACACCTTC
>.|.|TRBJ1-4|TRBV20-1
CSASPAGRAQDEKLFF
TGCAGTGCTAGTCCCGCGGGGCGGGCTCAGGATGAAAAACTGTTTTTT
>.|.|TRBJ2-2|TRBV2
CASSAQGMGELFF
TGTGCCAGCTCTGCCCAGGGTATGGGGGAGCTGTTTTTT
>.|.|TRBJ1-3|TRBV15
CATSMDISGNTIYF
TGTGCCACCAGCATGGACATCTCTGGAAACACCATATATTTT
>.|.|TRBJ2-1|TRBV29-1
CSVERQGSYNEQFF
TGCAGCGTTGAACGGCAGGGTTCCTACAATGAGCAGTTCTTC
>TRBD2|few|TRBJ2-7|TRBV5-4
CASSLSSGAQYEQYF
TGTGCCAGCAGCTTGTCTAGCGGGGCCCAATACGAGCAGTACTTC
>.|.|TRBJ2-3|TRBV29-1
CSDAGFSWDTQYF
TGCAGCGATGCAGGCTTCTCATGGGATACGCAGTATTTT
>.|.|TRBJ2-6|TRBV5-1
CASSLVGGTGANVLTF
TGCGCCAGCAGCTTGGTTGGTGGCACTGGGGCCAACGTCCTGACTTTC